This T cell receptor (beta chain) was sequenced for a study of blood T cells in healthy people across ages. Study-level background: Researchers report that template switching captured about one barcoded beta molecule per two T cells. Study results and limitations: The study could not conclusively compare naive and antigen-experienced cells, given its unsorted PBMCs.

This CDR3 comprises 14 residues. With regard to this clonotype: Its antigen is not known. At one end, the junction sequence differs from germline, possibly due to a read error.

Combining a sample-barcoded 5' primer with a J-beta primer mix, a second PCR ran for about 6 to 11 cycles. Any given sample supplied a minimum of 2.5 million CDR3-containing paired-end reads. Each CDR3 protein gets one entry after TCRdb re-called the 5' RACE reads with MiXCR. Of about 1.7 million distinct CDR3 sequences listed, 28% are singletons. Sequenced: blood. This sequence joins TRBV12-3 or TRBV12-4 and TRBJ2-3; 11 bases map to TRBD2. The origin of this receptor is a woman in her thirties in good health. The CDR3 is CASNVAGGGDMQYF. Here the CDR3 DNA reads TGTGCCAGCAACGTAGCGGGAGGGGGAGATATGCAGTATTTT.